The 23 T cell receptor beta chains below all came from one sample that was sequenced in a study of T cells of healthy individuals. TCRdb re-called the 5' RACE reads with MiXCR, one entry per CDR3 protein. The sample lists 60,000 to 75,000 distinct CDR3 sequences, roughly 17% seen once, with less than 6% in the top ten. All receptors come from a human donor in good health.

This clonotype has only a few counts. The chain carries TRBV12-3 or TRBV12-4 and TRBJ1-6; TRBD1 is a possible D gene (6 bases). The CDR3 totals 16 residues. Trimming left V 1 base short and J 4 bases short, with 11 bases between. CDR3 nucleotides: TGTGCCAGCAGTTTAGGCTCACAGGGATATAATTCACCCCTCCACTTT. Protein: CASSLGSQGYNSPLHF.

This clonotype was seen at least ten times. V and J are TRBV2 and TRBJ1-1, with TRBD1 as a possible D gene (5 bases). The CDR3 length is 15 residues. Trimming removed 2 bases from V and 4 bases from J, with 14 bases in between. Germline lookup yields CDR1 SNHLY and CDR2 FYNNEI. The CDR3 DNA sequence: TGTGCCAGCAGTGAATCGGCGGGGGAAGGCACTGAAGCTTTCTTT. It codes for CASSESAGEGTEAFF.

This rearrangement joins TRBV3-1 to TRBJ1-5; D remains unclear. The V end lost 1 base, the J end lost 4 bases, and 11 bases lay between the germline ends. The CDR3 is made up of 15 amino acids. The germline CDR1 and CDR2 sequences are LGHDT and YNNKEL (reference sequence). CDR3 DNA: TGTGCCAGCAGCCAAGGAGGGCATATAAATCAGCCCCAGCATTTT. Protein sequence: CASSQGGHINQPQHF.

This clonotype was seen only a few times. CDR3 protein: CASSPGESYEQYF. For the CDR3, the DNA is TGTGCCAGCAGTCCCGGGGAGTCCTACGAGCAGTACTTC. The chain joins TRBV27 to TRBJ2-7, with a weak D call TRBD2 (5 bases). CDR3 length: 13 residues. Between the trimmed V and J ends, which lost 5 bases and 1 base, there was a span of 9 bases. Germline V gives CDR1 MNHEY, CDR2 SMNVEV (reference sequence).

CDR3 DNA: TGCAGTGCTAGAGCCGGGACTTCGAACACCGGGGAGCTGTTTTTT. This gives the protein CSARAGTSNTGELFF. The chain combines TRBV20-1 with TRBJ2-2; TRBD2 is a possible D gene (6 bases). In germline, CDR1 is DFQATT, CDR2 SNEGSKA (reference sequence). There are 15 residues in the CDR3. V lost 1 base to trimming and J lost 0 bases, with 9 bases between them.

This clonotype was counted ten times or more. This chain links TRBV6-1 with TRBJ2-1; D may correspond to TRBD1 or TRBD2 (6 bases each). Germline values: CDR1 MNHNS, CDR2 SASEGT. The length of the CDR3 is 16 residues. The V end was cut by 7 bases, the J end by 6 bases, with 22 bases between. CDR3 sequence (DNA): TGTGCCAGCACTACCGGTGGTGGGGGGCCCGGCAATGAGCAGTTCTTC. Its translation is CASTTGGGGPGNEQFF.

This clonotype occurred a few times. The DNA for the CDR3 is TGTGCCAGCAGTGAATGGTTATTACAGAGCTACAATGAGCAGTTCTTC. The encoded protein is CASSEWLLQSYNEQFF. The rearrangement uses TRBV6-1 and TRBJ2-1; the D is unclear. CDR3 length: 16 residues. Germline V lookup: CDR1 MNHNS, CDR2 SASEGT. The V end lost 2 bases, the J end lost 3 bases, and 14 bases lay between the germline ends.

Many counts were recorded for this clonotype. The chain carries TRBV7-6 and TRBJ1-5; TRBD1 is a possible D gene (5 bases). The CDR3 sequence is 14 residues long. The ends were cut back, 1 base at V and 6 bases at J, with 10 bases in the middle. Germline V lookup: CDR1 SGHVS, CDR2 FNYEAQ. The CDR3 nucleotides read TGTGCCAGCAGCTTAGGGGGGAAGGGTCAGCCCCAGCATTTT. The encoded protein is CASSLGGKGQPQHF. The full variable domain, in which reference TRBV7-6 and TRBJ1-5 provide the parts outside the CDR3, is GAGVSQSPRYKVTKRGQDVALRCDPISGHVSLYWYRQALGQGPEFLTYFNYEAQQDKSGLPNDRFSAERPEGSISTLTIQRTEQRDSAMYRCASSLGGKGQPQHFGDGTRLSIL.

The rearrangement joins TRBV7-8 to TRBJ1-5; 7 bases line up with TRBD1. This CDR3 contains 13 residues. V lost 5 bases, J lost 5 bases, and 3 bases stayed unmatched. Germline V gives CDR1 SGHVS, CDR2 FQNEAQ. This chain's CDR3 is CASSPQGDQPQHF. CDR3 sequence (DNA): TGTGCCAGCAGCCCTCAGGGGGATCAGCCCCAGCATTTT.

To note about this clonotype: At one end, the junction sequence differs from germline, possibly due to a read error. The rearrangement uses TRBV29-1 and TRBJ2-1; 11 bases map to TRBD2. In germline, CDR1 is SQVTM, CDR2 ANQGSEA. CDR3 size: 11 residues. CDR3 region: CSVISGGALVF. CDR3 nucleotide sequence: TGCAGCGTGATTAGCGGGGGGGCCTTGGTCTTC.

This clonotype was seen many times. The V call is TRBV28, the J call TRBJ1-6; maybe TRBD1 (6 bases). Trimming stripped 3 bases from V and 0 bases from J, with 15 bases between. The CDR3 contains 18 residues. CDR1 is MDHEN and CDR2 is SYDVKM in the germline V gene. CDR3 bases: TGTGCCAGCAGTTTCTCTACAGGGTTCGGCTCCTATAATTCACCCCTCCACTTT. Translation gives CASSFSTGFGSYNSPLHF.

This clonotype has ten or more counts. The junction shows a germline mismatch at one end, possibly a read error. The chain has TRBV7-9 and TRBJ2-4; D may correspond to TRBD1 or TRBD2 (5 bases each). The germline V gene encodes CDR1 SEHNR and CDR2 FQNEAQ (reference sequence). The length of the CDR3 is 14 residues. As DNA, the CDR3 is TGTGCCAGCAGCCTAGCCGGGACGAAAGACATTCAGTACTTC. This gives the protein CASSLAGTKDIQYF. Full variable domain (remainder filled in from reference TRBV7-9 and TRBJ2-4): DTGVSQNPRHKITKRGQNVTFRCDPISEHNRLYWYRQTLGQGPEFLTYFQNEAQLEKSRLLSDRFSAERPKGSFSTLEIQRTEQGDSAMYLCASSLAGTKDIQYFGAGTRLSVL.

This clonotype was counted at least ten times. The chain carries TRBV4-1 and TRBJ2-1; maybe TRBD2 (6 bases). Germline loops: CDR1 MGHRA, CDR2 YSYEKL. V was shortened by 1 base and J by 4 bases, with 11 bases between the two germline ends. The CDR3 loop spans 15 amino acids. CDR3: CASSQVGGRYNEQFF. CDR3 DNA sequence: TGCGCCAGCAGCCAAGTAGGAGGGAGATACAATGAGCAGTTCTTC.

The chain links TRBV10-3 to TRBJ2-3; 9 positions agree with TRBD2. Germline CDR1 reads ENHRY; CDR2 reads SYGVKD. The CDR3 extends over 16 amino acids. V was pared by 4 bases and J by 0 bases, with 5 bases of the junction left unmatched. The CDR3 DNA follows: TGTGCCATCAGTGCTGGGACTAGCAGCAGCACAGATACGCAGTATTTT. Its translation is CAISAGTSSSTDTQYF.

This clonotype was observed many times. This chain connects TRBV6-5 to TRBJ1-1; TRBD1 matches at 7 bases. The CDR3 length is 14 residues. The V gene end was trimmed by 6 bases and the J gene end by 3 bases; junction bases not matched to a gene: 7. CDR1 is MNHEY, CDR2 SVGAGI, per germline. CDR3 amino acids: CASRERGPHTEAFF. CDR3 sequence (DNA): TGTGCCAGCAGGGAAAGGGGGCCTCACACTGAAGCTTTCTTT.

The rearrangement links TRBV28 to TRBJ2-1; TRBD1 aligns across 9 bases. With V trimmed by 2 bases and J by 6 bases, 11 bases remained unmatched. CDR3 length: 17 residues. The germline gives CDR1 MDHEN, CDR2 SYDVKM. CDR3 sequence: CASSLNPRGQGRNEQFF. The CDR3 DNA is TGTGCCAGCAGTTTAAACCCCCGGGGACAGGGTCGCAATGAGCAGTTCTTC.

The table lists this clonotype with many counts. This chain links TRBV12-5 with TRBJ2-1; 10 nucleotides match TRBD2. Germline CDR1 LGHNT, CDR2 FRNRAP. The CDR3 extends over 15 amino acids. After removal of 3 bases from V and 3 bases from J, the junction contained 2 bases not matched to a gene. CDR3: CASGLRLAGYNEQFF. CDR3 coding DNA: TGTGCTAGTGGTTTACGACTAGCGGGCTACAATGAGCAGTTCTTC.

This clonotype has at least ten counts. V and J are TRBV5-1 and TRBJ1-4; weak D call: TRBD1 (5 bases). The CDR3 consists of 14 residues. Per germline, CDR1 SGHRS and CDR2 YFSETQ. V lost 4 bases and J 6 bases, leaving 13 bases between the germline ends. CDR3 sequence reads: CASSRGASDEKLFF. The CDR3 DNA reads TGCGCCAGCAGCCGGGGCGCGAGCGATGAAAAACTGTTTTTT.

This clonotype was seen at least ten times. The chain couples TRBV20-1 to TRBJ1-1; a possible D gene is TRBD1 (5 bases). Trimming shortened V by 7 bases and J by 4 bases, and 16 bases separated the two germline ends. The CDR3 loop spans 13 amino acids. CDR1 and CDR2 from the germline V gene are DFQATT and SNEGSKA (reference sequence). The CDR3 DNA reads as TGCAGTGGGACACCATCGCCCCGCACTGAAGCTTTCTTT. It codes for CSGTPSPRTEAFF.

This clonotype was observed a handful of times. The chain links TRBV6-2 or TRBV6-3 to TRBJ2-7; tentatively, D is TRBD1 or TRBD2 (5 bases each). V was shortened by 6 bases and J by 1 base, with 28 bases between the two germline ends. Germline assignment: CDR1 MNHEY and CDR2 SVGEGT. This CDR3 is built from 19 residues. CDR3 nucleotide sequence: TGTGCCAGCAGGCCCAGCAGGGCGTATTCTAGCCTTCCATCCTACGAGCAGTACTTC. This gives the protein CASRPSRAYSSLPSYEQYF.

This clonotype was counted a few times. V and J are TRBV10-3 and TRBJ1-1, with D tentatively TRBD1 (5 bases). Germline loops: CDR1 ENHRY, CDR2 SYGVKD. This CDR3 contains 14 residues. V was cut by 3 bases and J by 5 bases, with 13 bases left in between. CDR3 DNA sequence: TGTGCCATCAGTGACCCCAGGGCGGGAACTGAAGCTTTCTTT. This codes for CAISDPRAGTEAFF.

This clonotype came up many times. The chain employs TRBV7-2 and TRBJ2-5; 7 bases agree with TRBD2. This CDR3 has 15 residues. CDR1 is SGHTA, CDR2 FQGNSA, per germline. After removal of 5 bases from V and 4 bases from J, the junction contained 10 bases not matched to a gene. CDR3 loop: CASSQTLAEAETQYF. The DNA for the CDR3 is TGTGCCAGCAGCCAGACCCTAGCGGAAGCAGAGACCCAGTACTTC.

This clonotype was observed a handful of times. The CDR3 region is CASEDTNTGELFF. In DNA, the CDR3 is TGTGCCAGCGAGGATACCAACACCGGGGAGCTGTTTTTT. The rearrangement joins TRBV7-9 to TRBJ2-2; D gene unclear. Germline assignment: CDR1 SEHNR and CDR2 FQNEAQ (reference sequence). The V end was cut by 8 bases, the J end by 2 bases, with 9 bases between. The CDR3 spans 13 residues.